Given below is one T cell receptor beta chain in context. What it binds is unknown. Starting from about 0.5 ug of total RNA, TCR beta cDNA was produced with a primer in the constant region. Researchers made the TCR beta libraries by running three nested multiplex PCR rounds with slightly modified ARM-PCR. MiXCR was run by TCRdb on the multiplex PCR reads, yielding one entry per CDR3 protein. Of about 200,000 distinct CDR3 sequences in the sample, around three fifths were seen once. These data come from a study of tumor-infiltrating lymphocytes in primary liver carcinoma. Study overall: Roughly 3.5 to 7.5 million productive TCRbeta reads were obtained per sample, with similar numbers across tissue types.

Notes on the study in general: The study found a significantly higher top-250-clone fraction in tumors than in blood (p = 0.039).

It was unsorted whole blood that yielded blood RNA, and germline DNA was also extracted. This sequence was found in a woman in her fifties or sixties with primary liver carcinoma and hepatitis B virus infection. The sample consisted of peripheral blood.

For the CDR3, the DNA is TGTGCCAGCAGTTTCCAGACTAGCGGGAGTTCGTGGGAGACCCAGTACTTC. It translates to CASSFQTSGSSWETQYF. V is TRBV28 and J is TRBJ2-5; 12 bases are shared with TRBD2. The germline CDR1 and CDR2 sequences are MDHEN and SYDVKM. Germline trimming cut 3 bases from V and 5 bases from J; bases unmatched to any gene: 10. The CDR3 consists of 17 residues.